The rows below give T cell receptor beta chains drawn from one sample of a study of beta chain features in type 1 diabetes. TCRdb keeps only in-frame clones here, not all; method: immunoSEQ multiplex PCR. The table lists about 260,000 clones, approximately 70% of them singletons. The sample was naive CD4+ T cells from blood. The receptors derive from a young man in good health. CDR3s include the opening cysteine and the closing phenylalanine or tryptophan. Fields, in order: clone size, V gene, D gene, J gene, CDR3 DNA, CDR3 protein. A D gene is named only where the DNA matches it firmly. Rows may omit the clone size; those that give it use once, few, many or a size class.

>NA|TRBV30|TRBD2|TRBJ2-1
TGTGCCTGGAGTGTCGGTGGGACTAGCGTCGGTGAGCAGTTCTTC
CAWSVGGTSVGEQFF
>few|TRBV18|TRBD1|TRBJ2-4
TGTGCCAGCTCAACAGGGGGCTGGGACATTCAGTACTTC
CASSTGGWDIQYF
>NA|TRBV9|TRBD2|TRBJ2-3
TGTGCCAGCAGCGCCAGGACTAGCGCAAGCACAGATACGCAGTATTTT
CASSARTSASTDTQYF
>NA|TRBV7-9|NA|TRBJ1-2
TGTGCCAGCAGCGTAGACAGTTATAACTATGGCTACACCTTC
CASSVDSYNYGYTF
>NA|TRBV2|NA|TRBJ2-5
TGTGCCAGCAGCTTGGACATCCCACAAGAGACCCAGTACTTC
CASSLDIPQETQYF
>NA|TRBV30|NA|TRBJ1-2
TGTGCCTGGAGTACTCAGGGGAACTATGGCTACACCTTC
CAWSTQGNYGYTF
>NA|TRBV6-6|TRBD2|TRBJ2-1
TGTGCCAGCAGACCTACTAGCGGGAGAGTTCGTGAGCAGTTCTTC
CASRPTSGRVREQFF
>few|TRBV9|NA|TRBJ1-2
TGTGCCAGCAGCCTAAACGGGCACTATGGCTACACCTTC
CASSLNGHYGYTF
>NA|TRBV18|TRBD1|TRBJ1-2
TGTGCCAGTTACGGACAGGGAAACTATGGCTACACCTTC
CASYGQGNYGYTF
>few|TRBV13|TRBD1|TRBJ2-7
TGTGCCAGCAGCTTAGTAGGACAGGGGTACGAGCAGTACTTC
CASSLVGQGYEQYF
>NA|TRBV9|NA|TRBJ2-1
TGTGCCAGCAGCGTAGTCCAGGGTGAGCAGTTCTTC
CASSVVQGEQFF
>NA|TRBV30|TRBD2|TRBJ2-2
TGTGCCTGGAGGCTAGCGGGGGGCACCGGGGAGCTGTTTTTT
CAWRLAGGTGELFF
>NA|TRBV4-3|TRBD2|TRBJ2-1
TGCGCCAGCAGCCAGGACCCAGGCGGGAGGTACAATGAGCAGTTCTTC
CASSQDPGGRYNEQFF
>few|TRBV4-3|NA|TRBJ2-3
TGCGCCAGCAGCCAGATAATACGGGATACGCAGTATTTT
CASSQIIRDTQYF
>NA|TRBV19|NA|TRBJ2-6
TGTGCCAGTAGTATAGAGGGTCCCGGGGCCAACGTCCTGACTTTC
CASSIEGPGANVLTF
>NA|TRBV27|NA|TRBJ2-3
TGTGCCAGCAGTTTTGTAGGGCAGGGCACAGATACGCAGTATTTT
CASSFVGQGTDTQYF
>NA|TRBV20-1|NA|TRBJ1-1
TGCAGTACGGTGGAGAACACTGAAGCTTTCTTT
CSTVENTEAFF
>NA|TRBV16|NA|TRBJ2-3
TGTGCCAGCAGCCCCCAGAGTTATTACACAGATACGCAGTATTTT
CASSPQSYYTDTQYF
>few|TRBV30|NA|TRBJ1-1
TGTGCCTGGAGTGGATCGGACACCCAACTTGAAGCTTTCTTT
CAWSGSDTQLEAFF
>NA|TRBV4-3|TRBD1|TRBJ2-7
TGCGCCAGCAGCCGGGACAGTAATCCCTACGAGCAGTACTTC
CASSRDSNPYEQYF
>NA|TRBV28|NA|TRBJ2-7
TGTGCCAGCAGTTTTTTGCAGGGCTCCTACGAGCAGTACTTC
CASSFLQGSYEQYF
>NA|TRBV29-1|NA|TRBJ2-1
TGCAGCGTTGATAGACAGGTCTACAATGAGCAGTTCTTC
CSVDRQVYNEQFF
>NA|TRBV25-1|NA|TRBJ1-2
TGTGCCAGCAGTGAATGGGAGGGATCTAACTATGGCTACACCTTC
CASSEWEGSNYGYTF
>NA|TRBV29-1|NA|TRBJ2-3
TGCAGCGTTGCAGGGACGAACACAGATACGCAGTATTTT
CSVAGTNTDTQYF
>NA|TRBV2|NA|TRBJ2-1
TGTGCCAGCAGTGAAGGGTGGGCAGGAAAGCAGTTCTTC
CASSEGWAGKQFF
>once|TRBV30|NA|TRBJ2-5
TGTGCCTGGAGTTTAGAACCTCAAGAGACCCAGTACTTC
CAWSLEPQETQYF
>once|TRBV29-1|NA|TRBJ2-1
TGCAGCGTTGAAGGGACTATCTACAATGAGCAGTTCTTC
CSVEGTIYNEQFF
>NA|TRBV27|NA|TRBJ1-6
TGTGCCAGCAGACGGGGGGCCCAGATGGGTTCACCCCTCCACTTT
CASRRGAQMGSPLHF
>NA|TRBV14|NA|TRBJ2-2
TGTGCCAGCAGCCCCCGGGCAGCCGGGGAGCTGTTTTTT
CASSPRAAGELFF
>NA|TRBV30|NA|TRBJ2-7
TGTGCCTGGAGCAGCCTACTCGGCTACGAGCAGTACTTC
CAWSSLLGYEQYF
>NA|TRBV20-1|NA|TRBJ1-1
TGCAGTGCTAGAGAACGAACTGAAGCTTTCTTT
CSARERTEAFF
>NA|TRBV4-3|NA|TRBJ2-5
TGCGCCAGCAGCCAAGATTTCCGAGAGACCCAGTACTTC
CASSQDFRETQYF
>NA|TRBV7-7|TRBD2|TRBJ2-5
TGTGCCAGCAGCTTATCCCCTAGCGGGGGGCAAGAGACCCAGTACTTC
CASSLSPSGGQETQYF
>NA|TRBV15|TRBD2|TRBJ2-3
TGTGCCACCAGCACCTGGTCCGGGACTATGACAGATACGCAGTATTTT
CATSTWSGTMTDTQYF
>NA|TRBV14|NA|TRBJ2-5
TGTGCCAGCAGCCAAGTGGGAGAGACCCAGTACTTC
CASSQVGETQYF
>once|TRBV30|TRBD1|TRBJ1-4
TGTGCCTGGAGTGAGGGCAGGGGGCAAGCTAATGAAAAACTGTTTTTT
CAWSEGRGQANEKLFF
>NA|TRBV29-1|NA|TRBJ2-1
TGCAGCGTTGGGGACCCCCCGGGGAATGAGCAGTTCTTC
CSVGDPPGNEQFF
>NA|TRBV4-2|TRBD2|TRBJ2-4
TGTGCCAGCAGCCAGGTTCTAGCGGCCGTAGCCAAAAACATTCAGTACTTC
CASSQVLAAVAKNIQYF
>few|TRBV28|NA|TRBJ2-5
TGTGCCAGCAGTGATCGGTTCCAAGAGACCCAGTACTTC
CASSDRFQETQYF
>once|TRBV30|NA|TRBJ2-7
TGTGCCTGGTCTGCTGGAGCCTCCTACGAGCAGTACTTC
CAWSAGASYEQYF
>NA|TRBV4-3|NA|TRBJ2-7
TGCGCCAGCAGCCAAGATCGGTCGGTGGCGCAGTACTTC
CASSQDRSVAQYF
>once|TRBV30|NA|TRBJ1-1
TGTGCCTGGAGTCCCGGACTCTGGCAGAACACTGAAGCTTTCTTT
CAWSPGLWQNTEAFF
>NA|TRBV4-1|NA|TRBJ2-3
TGCGCCAGCAGCCAGGGGGACTCTGAGGTCCCAGATACGCAGTATTTT
CASSQGDSEVPDTQYF
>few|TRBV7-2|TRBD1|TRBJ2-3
TGTGCCAGCAGCTTCACGGGACAGTCCACAGATACGCAGTATTTT
CASSFTGQSTDTQYF
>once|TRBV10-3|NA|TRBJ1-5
TGTGCCATCAGTGAGGCGATCAATCAGCCCCAGCATTTT
CAISEAINQPQHF
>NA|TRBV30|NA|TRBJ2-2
TGTGCCTGGAGTCGAGGTCCGAACACCGGGGAGCTGTTTTTT
CAWSRGPNTGELFF
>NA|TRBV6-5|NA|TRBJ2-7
TGTGCCAGCAGAACCGACAGGTCCTACGAGCAGTACTTC
CASRTDRSYEQYF
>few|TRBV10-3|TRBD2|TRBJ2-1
TGTGCCATCAGTGGCACTAGCGAGTACAATGAGCAGTTCTTC
CAISGTSEYNEQFF
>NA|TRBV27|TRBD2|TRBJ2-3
TGTGCCAGCAGTTTACGACTAGCGGTTGGCACAGATACGCAGTATTTT
CASSLRLAVGTDTQYF
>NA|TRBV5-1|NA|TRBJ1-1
TGCGCCAGCAGCTTTAACCAGGGAGCGAACACTGAAGCTTTCTTT
CASSFNQGANTEAFF
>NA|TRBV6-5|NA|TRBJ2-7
TGTGCCAGCACGAGGGGTTACGAGCAGTACTTC
CASTRGYEQYF